The T cell receptor (beta chain) under discussion was sequenced for a study of T cells after posttransplantation cyclophosphamide. Study results and caveats: Tissue-infiltrating T cells from skin or gut overlapped little with blood T cells. Later post-transplant blood repertoires were often dominated by donor CD8+ memory clones.

This CDR3 has 15 residues. The germline CDR1 and CDR2 sequences are MNHEY and SMNVEV (reference sequence). V lost 2 bases to trimming and J lost 11 bases; unmatched junction nucleotides: 9. Here immunoSEQ multiplex PCR was the method, and the copy in TCRdb shows in-frame clones only, minus some. The sample holds about 6,900 clones; about 98% are singletons and the top ten take roughly 0.49%. Details on this clone: Its antigen is not known.

The naive gate required viable CD3+CD4+ or CD3+CD8+ cells with CCR7+CD45RA+CD45RO-CD95-CD27+CD28+ phenotype. J is TRBJ1-1 and V is TRBV27; 12 nucleotides align to TRBD1. This receptor was taken from a woman aged 25 to 39 in good health and a related stem cell transplant donor. The sequencing input was naive CD8+ T cells sorted from PBMCs. CDR3 protein: CASSLAGQGARRAFF. For the CDR3, the DNA is TGTGCCAGCAGTTTAGCGGGACAGGGGGCGCGGAGGGCTTTCTTT.